This T cell receptor beta chain originates from a study of shared clonotypes between healthy human individuals. Here immunoSEQ multiplex PCR was the method, and the copy in TCRdb shows in-frame clones only, minus some. The profile covers 2 million to 2.5 million clones, with approximately 96% appearing a single time and 0.13% taken by the ten largest. The CDR3 loop spans 13 amino acids. V was pared by 3 bases and J by 4 bases, with 7 bases between. CDR1 and CDR2 (germline): MDHEN, SYDVKM. The source of this sequence is a man aged 18 to 30 in good health. The sequenced sample consisted of naive CD4+ T cells sorted from blood. Indicated subset: CD45RA+ positively selected. The gene calls are TRBV28 and TRBJ2-1; D ambiguous. The CDR3 spells CASSFRTYNEQFF. For the CDR3, the DNA is TGTGCCAGCAGTTTTCGGACGTACAATGAGCAGTTCTTC.